This TCR beta chain derives from a study of T cell clonality in common variable immunodeficiency. This clone was seen a handful of times. What it binds is not known. The CDR3 goes on 3 residues after the read ends, and that part is filled in from the germline J gene. The germline CDR1 and CDR2 sequences are DFQATT and SNEGSKA (reference sequence). The germline V and J ends were trimmed by 6 bases and 1 base, with 12 bases remaining between them. The CDR3 contains 13 residues. Study-wide findings and caveats: What drives increased CVID clonality needs T cell subpopulation sequencing.

CVID and control samples used equivalent genomic DNA input. The data were produced by immunoSEQ multiplex PCR, yet TCRdb's version contains in-frame clones alone and is incomplete. Found here are about 42,000 clones, no singletons; the ten largest cover 1.2% to 1.5%. The chain has TRBV20-1 and TRBJ1-1; D is ambiguous. Sequences were obtained from peripheral blood mononuclear cells. The sequence was obtained from a person between 18 and 70 years old in good health. The CDR3 bases that were read are TGCAGTGCACCTAAAATTCGGAACACTGAA. Protein product: CSAPKIRNTE. The complete CDR3 sequence is CSAPKIRNTEAFF.